Below are 23 T cell receptor beta chains sequenced from a single sample in a study of cytomegalovirus exposure and HLA in healthy donors. The PCR was carried out with 60 Vbeta primers and 13 Jbeta primers. Sequenced by immunoSEQ multiplex PCR; TCRdb stores in-frame clones only, minus some. The sample records 210,000 or so clones, roughly 80% being singletons. The sequencing input was PBMCs. The receptors derive from a woman aged 25 to 39 in good health and CMV-seropositive.

This clone has just one count. The chain couples TRBV25-1 to TRBJ1-1; no reliable D call. The CDR3 loop spans 12 amino acids. Germline V gives CDR1 MGHDK, CDR2 SYGVNS. Trimming pared 6 bases from V and 1 base from J, leaving 6 bases between. CDR3 amino acids: CASRQQNTEAFF. CDR3 bases: TGTGCCAGCAGACAGCAGAACACTGAAGCTTTCTTT.

J is TRBJ2-2 and V is TRBV2, with a tentative D call TRBD2 (6 bases). Trimming took off 6 bases at V and 6 bases at J, with 11 bases between the two ends. CDR1 is SNHLY and CDR2 is FYNNEI in the germline V gene. The CDR3 spans 13 residues. The CDR3 DNA reads TGTGCCAGCAGGGGACTGGCGTCCGGGGAGCTGTTTTTT. This sequence encodes CASRGLASGELFF.

This chain uses TRBV2 with TRBJ2-5; 10 bases agree with TRBD2. The germline CDR1 and CDR2 sequences are SNHLY and FYNNEI. The CDR3 runs 14 residues. The trim removed 11 bases at V and 2 bases at J, leaving 8 bases unmatched. In DNA, the CDR3 is TGTGCCGGCGTAGCGGGGGGTTATCAAGAGACCCAGTACTTC. Residues: CAGVAGGYQETQYF.

The chain recombines TRBV19 with TRBJ2-3; the match to TRBD2 covers 10 bases. Per the germline V gene, CDR1 is LNHDA and CDR2 is SQIVND (reference sequence). With 4 bases clipped from V and 0 bases from J, the junction kept 1 base outside the gene matches. This CDR3 has 15 residues. CDR3 residues: CASSKLAGSTDTQYF. CDR3 coding DNA: TGTGCCAGTAGTAAACTAGCGGGGAGCACAGATACGCAGTATTTT.

The CDR3 DNA reads TGTGCCTGCGGGGGGGAGAAAGCAGATACGCAGTATTTT. Translating it yields CACGGEKADTQYF. The chain uses TRBV11-1 and TRBJ2-3, with TRBD2 matching 9 bases. The germline CDR1 and CDR2 sequences are SGHAT and FQDESV (reference sequence). V lost 11 bases, J lost 4 bases, and 7 bases stayed unmatched. The CDR3 runs 13 residues. Together with reference TRBV11-1 and TRBJ2-3, the CDR3 gives the full variable domain: EAEVAQSPRYKITEKSQAVAFWCDPISGHATLYWYRQILGQGPELLVQFQDESVVDDSQLPKDRFSAERLKGVDSTLKIQPAELGDSAMYLCACGGEKADTQYFGPGTRLTVL.

This sequence joins TRBV4-3 and TRBJ2-7, with 12 positions matching TRBD2. The CDR3 loop spans 13 amino acids. CDR1 is LGHNA and CDR2 is YSLEER in the germline V gene. V trimming: 6 bases; J trimming: 9 bases; junction bases outside the gene matches: 6. The CDR3, as DNA: TGCGCCAGCAGTCGGACTAGCGGGATGGGGCAGTACTTC. Protein: CASSRTSGMGQYF.

The chain has TRBV5-6 and TRBJ1-3, with D unresolved. Germline CDR1 reads SGHDT; CDR2 reads YYEEEE. Trimming took 7 bases from V and 3 from J, leaving 14 bases between them. The CDR3 spans 14 residues. In DNA, the CDR3 is TGTGCCAGCGGAGACTACTCGGGTGGAAACACCATATATTTT. Its translation is CASGDYSGGNTIYF.

The genes are TRBV15 and TRBJ1-2, with D uncertain. This CDR3 is 15 amino acids long. The V gene lost 3 bases and the J gene lost 3 bases, with 14 bases spanning the gap. Looked up from germline, CDR1 is LNHNV and CDR2 is YYDKDF (reference sequence). The CDR3 DNA reads TGTGCCACCAGCAGGCCTTCGACAAGAGACTATGGCTACACCTTC. The encoded protein is CATSRPSTRDYGYTF.

The sample holds a few counts of this clone. The chain recombines TRBV4-1 with TRBJ1-1; 12 bases fit TRBD1. The CDR3 runs 14 residues. CDR1 MGHRA and CDR2 YSYEKL come from the germline V gene. V gave up 6 bases and J gave up 6 bases; unmatched junction bases: 5. Here the CDR3 reads CASSPGTGGPEAFF. In DNA, the CDR3 is TGCGCCAGCAGTCCCGGGACAGGGGGCCCTGAAGCTTTCTTT.

The chain employs TRBV9 and TRBJ2-1, with D perhaps matching TRBD1 (5 bases). V shed 0 bases and J shed 0 bases, with 10 bases lying between them. CDR3 length: 16 amino acids. The germline gives CDR1 SGDLS, CDR2 YYNGEE. The CDR3 DNA is TGTGCCAGCAGCGTAGAGGGGATGAGCTCCTACAATGAGCAGTTCTTC. Encoded protein: CASSVEGMSSYNEQFF. The whole variable domain, remainder taken from reference TRBV9 and TRBJ2-1, is DSGVTQTPKHLITATGQRVTLRCSPRSGDLSVYWYQQSLDQGLQFLIQYYNGEERAKGNILERFSAQQFPDLHSELNLSSLELGDSALYFCASSVEGMSSYNEQFFGPGTRLTVL.

In its sample, this clone was seen a few times. The rearrangement joins TRBV5-5 to TRBJ2-7; 10 bases are shared with TRBD1. This CDR3 has 14 residues. The V and J ends lost 2 bases and 6 bases, in that order; junction bases with no gene match: 5. Germline CDR1 reads SGHKS; CDR2 reads YYEKEE (reference sequence). The CDR3 reads CASSFGTGVGEQYF. Here the CDR3 DNA reads TGTGCCAGCAGCTTCGGGACAGGGGTAGGCGAGCAGTACTTC.

The chain employs TRBV18 and TRBJ2-5; D remains ambiguous. Germline-derived CDR1 and CDR2 are KGHSH and LQKENI. With 0 bases removed from V and 4 bases from J, the gap between germline ends came to 12 bases. This CDR3 contains 15 residues. The CDR3 DNA sequence: TGTGCCAGCTCACCACCTTCCAGGCACGGAGAGACCCAGTACTTC. This translates into CASSPPSRHGETQYF.

Details on this clone: At the DNA level, this CDR3 is encoded by other sequences in the same sample as well. The chain combines TRBV7-2 with TRBJ2-2; D not certain. V was shortened by 2 bases and J by 0 bases, with 7 bases between the two germline ends. The CDR3 extends over 15 amino acids. Looked up from germline, CDR1 is SGHTA and CDR2 is FQGNSA. Here the CDR3 reads CASSLRATNTGELFF. CDR3 bases: TGTGCCAGCAGCTTAAGAGCGACGAACACCGGGGAGCTGTTTTTT. Together with reference TRBV7-2 and TRBJ2-2, the CDR3 gives the full variable domain: GAGVSQSPSNKVTEKGKDVELRCDPISGHTALYWYRQSLGQGLEFLIYFQGNSAPDKSGLPSDRFSAERTGGSVSTLTIQRTQQEDSAVYLCASSLRATNTGELFFGEGSRLTVL.

The rearrangement uses TRBV5-6 and TRBJ1-2; maybe TRBD1 (5 bases). CDR3 size: 13 residues. V was clipped by 5 bases and J by 4 bases, with 12 bases between them. Germline CDR1 and CDR2: SGHDT and YYEEEE. CDR3 nucleotides: TGTGCCAGCAGACCGGACACCAGCTATGGCTACACCTTC. Protein: CASRPDTSYGYTF. The full variable domain, with the rest looked up from reference TRBV5-6 and TRBJ1-2, is DAGVTQSPTHLIKTRGQQVTLRCSPKSGHDTVSWYQQALGQGPQFIFQYYEEEERQRGNFPDRFSGHQFPNYSSELNVNALLLGDSALYLCASRPDTSYGYTFGSGTRLTVV.

For the CDR3, the DNA is TGTGCCAGCAGTGCAGGGGGTTGGCAGTTCTTC. Translated, it gives CASSAGGWQFF. This chain joins TRBV2 and TRBJ2-1; 7 bases line up with TRBD1. Trimming took 4 bases from V and 12 from J; bases not matched to a gene: 3. Germline loops: CDR1 SNHLY, CDR2 FYNNEI. The CDR3 has 11 residues.

This chain uses TRBV5-4 with TRBJ2-5, with TRBD2 as a possible D gene (5 bases). The DNA end is more similar to TRBJ2-7, so the J call may be wrong. The CDR3 has 15 amino acids. The germline CDR1 and CDR2 sequences are SGHNT and YYREEE (reference sequence). The CDR3 is CASRTGVTSKGEQYF. The CDR3 coding sequence is TGTGCCAGCAGAACCGGGGTAACCTCCAAGGGCGAGCAGTACTTC.

This sequence joins TRBV5-4 and TRBJ2-1; TRBD2 is a possible D gene (7 bases). This CDR3 comprises 15 residues. The germline V and J ends were trimmed by 3 bases and 5 bases, with 15 bases remaining between them. CDR1 and CDR2 from the germline V gene are SGHNT and YYREEE (reference sequence). The CDR3 here is CASSSGGGENNEQFF. CDR3 coding DNA: TGTGCCAGCAGCTCCGGAGGGGGGGAAAACAATGAGCAGTTCTTC.

This clone has only one observation. The chain uses TRBV30 and TRBJ2-1; perhaps TRBD1 as D (5 bases). The germline V and J ends were trimmed by 2 bases and 0 bases, with 14 bases remaining between them. The CDR3 sequence is 16 residues long. Germline V CDR1 and CDR2: GTSNPN, SVGIG (reference sequence). CDR3: CAWSFREILSYNEQFF. In DNA, the CDR3 is TGTGCCTGGAGTTTCAGGGAAATACTCTCCTACAATGAGCAGTTCTTC.

The gene calls are TRBV28 and TRBJ2-5, with D perhaps matching TRBD1 (6 bases). The germline gives CDR1 MDHEN, CDR2 SYDVKM. This CDR3 is 12 amino acids long. CDR3 sequence: CVTQGLGETQYF. As DNA, the CDR3 is TGTGTAACACAGGGCCTGGGAGAGACCCAGTACTTC.

This clone was seen a handful of times. The rearrangement links TRBV6-5 to TRBJ1-3; TRBD1 matches at 9 bases. The CDR3 totals 14 residues. Trimming at V came to 6 bases and at J to 4 bases, leaving 4 bases not matched to a gene. Germline CDR1 reads MNHEY; CDR2 reads SVGAGI. DNA of the CDR3: TGTGCCAGCAGCACAGGGGGCAGAGGAAACACCATATATTTT. The encoded protein is CASSTGGRGNTIYF.

The genes are TRBV9 and TRBJ2-3; D remains unclear. CDR3 length: 14 amino acids. Germline V gene lookup returns CDR1 SGDLS and CDR2 YYNGEE. Deletions cut 0 bases from V and 3 bases from J, with 8 bases between. This CDR3 is CASSVATPTDTQYF. CDR3 nucleotides: TGTGCCAGCAGCGTAGCTACTCCTACAGATACGCAGTATTTT.

This sequence joins TRBV7-2 and TRBJ2-7; maybe TRBD1 (6 bases). V was shortened by 5 bases and J by 3 bases, with 17 bases between the two germline ends. Germline V CDR1 and CDR2: SGHTA, FQGNSA. The CDR3 sequence is 15 residues long. CDR3 nucleotides: TGTGCCAGCAGCCACGGACAGCCAGGGATCTACGAGCAGTACTTC. Translation: CASSHGQPGIYEQYF.

This clone was counted once. This rearrangement joins TRBV6-5 to TRBJ2-5, with TRBD1 matching over 8 bases. The CDR3 is made up of 15 amino acids. The germline V gene has CDR1 MNHEY and CDR2 SVGAGI. V shed 6 bases and J 5 bases; nucleotides not matched to a gene: 11. CDR3: CASSRGQGRWETQYF. The DNA for the CDR3 is TGTGCCAGCAGCCGAGGACAGGGTCGGTGGGAGACCCAGTACTTC.